The clone carrying this T cell receptor (beta chain) turned up a few times. Its antigen is unidentified. The protocol attached unique molecular identifiers to individual cDNA molecules. TCRdb re-derived calls from the 5' RACE reads in MiXCR, one entry per CDR3 protein. In the table there are tens of thousands of distinct CDR3 sequences, about 9.3% of which are singletons. These data belong to a study of early T cells in non-severe SARS-CoV-2 infection. Study in general: The study sequenced bulk RNA from unsorted whole blood, with chains unpaired. Study-level results: Matching with VDJdb favored anti-spike CD8 responses (missing private and CD4 specificities).

The V and J ends lost 2 bases and 6 bases respectively, with 5 bases between them. Germline V gene sequence: CDR1 SGHTA, CDR2 FQGNSA. The CDR3 has 11 residues. The TCR comes from an adult who was a healthcare worker with PCR-confirmed SARS-CoV-2 infection or an uninfected control (not recorded which). J is TRBJ2-7 and V is TRBV7-2; no firm D call. The sample taken for sequencing was whole blood. The DNA for the CDR3 is TGTGCCAGCAGCTTACGGGTCGAGCAGTACTTC. It yields the protein CASSLRVEQYF.